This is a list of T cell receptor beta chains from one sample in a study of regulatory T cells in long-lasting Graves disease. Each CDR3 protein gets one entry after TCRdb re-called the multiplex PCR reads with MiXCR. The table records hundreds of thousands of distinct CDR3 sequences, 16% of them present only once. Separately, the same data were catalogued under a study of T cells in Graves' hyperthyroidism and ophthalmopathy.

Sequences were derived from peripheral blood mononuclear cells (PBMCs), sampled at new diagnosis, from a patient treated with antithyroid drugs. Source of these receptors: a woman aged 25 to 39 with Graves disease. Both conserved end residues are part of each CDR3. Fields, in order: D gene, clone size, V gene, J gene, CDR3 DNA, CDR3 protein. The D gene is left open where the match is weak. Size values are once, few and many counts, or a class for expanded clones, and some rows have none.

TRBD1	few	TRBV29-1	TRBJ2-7	TGCAGCGTCCTAAGGCCAGGGGGCACCTCCTACGAGCAGTACTTC	CSVLRPGGTSYEQYF
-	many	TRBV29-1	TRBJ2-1	TGCAGCGTCAACCCCCCCGGGACTTCCTACAATGAGCAGTTCTTC	CSVNPPGTSYNEQFF
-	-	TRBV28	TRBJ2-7	TGTGCCAGCCCTAGTCCTAGCGAGGGGTACGAGCAGTACTTC	CASPSPSEGYEQYF
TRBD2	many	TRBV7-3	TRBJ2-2	TGTGCCAGCAGCCCGCGGAGCGGGAGAGGAACCGGGGAGCTGTTTTTT	CASSPRSGRGTGELFF
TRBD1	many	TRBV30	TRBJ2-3	TGTGCCTGGGGGGACAGGGGCGATACGCAGTATTTT	CAWGDRGDTQYF
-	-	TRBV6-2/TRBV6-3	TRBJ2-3	TGTGCCAGCAGGAAACTGCGGGGAGATACGCAGTATTTT	CASRKLRGDTQYF
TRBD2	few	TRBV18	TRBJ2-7	TGTGCCAGCTCACCCGCGGGGGGGACCTACGAGCAGTACTTC	CASSPAGGTYEQYF
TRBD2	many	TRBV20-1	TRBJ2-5	TGCAGTGCAGAGCCCGTGACTAGCGGGGCTCAAGAGACCCAGTACTTC	CSAEPVTSGAQETQYF
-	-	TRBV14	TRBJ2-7	TGTGCCAGCAGCCAAGTGGACTCCGGCCACTACGAGCAGTACTTC	CASSQVDSGHYEQYF
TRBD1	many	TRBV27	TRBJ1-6	TGTGCCAGCAGTCTAGGGACAGGGGCACCTAATTCACCCCTCCACTTT	CASSLGTGAPNSPLHF
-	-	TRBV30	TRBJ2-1	TGTGCCTGGAATGGGCAATACAATGAGCAGTTCTTC	CAWNGQYNEQFF
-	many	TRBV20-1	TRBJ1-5	TGCAGTGCTATGGGGGGTAATCAGCCCCAGCATTTT	CSAMGGNQPQHF
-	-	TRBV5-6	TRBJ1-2	TGTGCCAGCAGCCCGGACACCGCCTATGGCTACACCTTC	CASSPDTAYGYTF
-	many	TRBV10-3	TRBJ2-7	TGTGCCATCAGTGAGCCCTTACGTAGCGGTCTTTCCTACGAGCAGTACTTC	CAISEPLRSGLSYEQYF
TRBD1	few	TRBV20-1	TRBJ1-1	TGCAGTGCCCGGCCCTCTAGACAGGGGGCAGTGCGGACTGAAGTTTTCTTT	CSARPSRQGAVRTEVFF
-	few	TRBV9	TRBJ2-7	TGTGCCAGCAGCGTAGACGAGTCCCTAAACTCCTACGAGCAGTACTTC	CASSVDESLNSYEQYF
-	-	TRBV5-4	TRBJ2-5	TGTGCCAGCAGCGACCGGGATCAAGAGACCCAGTACTTC	CASSDRDQETQYF
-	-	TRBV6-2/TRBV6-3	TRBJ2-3	TGTGCCAGCAGTATAACTTCTCCAACGCAGTATTTT	CASSITSPTQYF
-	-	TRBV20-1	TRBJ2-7	TGCAGTGCTAGGGGACAAGTAACCTACGAGCAGTACTTC	CSARGQVTYEQYF
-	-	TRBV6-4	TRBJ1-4	TGTGCCAGCAGTTACGGCGCAGGGCCTAATGAAAAACTGTTTTTT	CASSYGAGPNEKLFF
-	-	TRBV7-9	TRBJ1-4	TGTGCCAGCAGCTCGGCCCTCGCGGTCTATGAAAAACTGTTTTTT	CASSSALAVYEKLFF
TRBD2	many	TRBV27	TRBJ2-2	TGTGCCAGCAGTTTCCGGACTAGCGGGAGGGCCTACCTCACCGGGGAGCTGTTTTTT	CASSFRTSGRAYLTGELFF
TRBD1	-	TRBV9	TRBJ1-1	TGTGCCAGCAGCGTAGTGTCAGGGGGCGCGTCCGAGGCCACTGAAGCTTTCTTT	CASSVVSGGASEATEAFF
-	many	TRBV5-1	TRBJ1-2	TGCGCCAGCAGCTCGAACCCCGCTAACTATGGCTACACCTTC	CASSSNPANYGYTF
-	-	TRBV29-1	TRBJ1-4	TGCAGCGTTGGAAAGGGGTCAACTAATGAAAAACTGTTTTTT	CSVGKGSTNEKLFF
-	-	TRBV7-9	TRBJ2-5	TGTGCCAGCGGAGCACGGGGACACGACCAAGAGACCCAGTACTTC	CASGARGHDQETQYF
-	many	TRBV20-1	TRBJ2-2	TGCAGTGCGGACAGACCGAACACCGGGGAGCTGTTTTTT	CSADRPNTGELFF
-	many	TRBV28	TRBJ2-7	TGTGCCAGCACCCTATTGGGGGGCCGGGGAGAGCAGTACTTC	CASTLLGGRGEQYF
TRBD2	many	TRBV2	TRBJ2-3	TGTGCCAGCACCGGACTAGCGGAACGCACAGATACGCAGTATTTT	CASTGLAERTDTQYF
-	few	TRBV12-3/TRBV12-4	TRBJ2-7	TGTGCCAGCAGCCCAGGGGACACCGCGGGAGAGCAGTACTTC	CASSPGDTAGEQYF
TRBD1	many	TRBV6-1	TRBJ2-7	TGTGCCAGCAGGGACCCGGGACAGGGTCACGAGCAGTACTTC	CASRDPGQGHEQYF
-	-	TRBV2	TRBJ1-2	TGTGCCAGCAGTGATTGGGCCTCTGGGAGTGGCTACACCTTC	CASSDWASGSGYTF
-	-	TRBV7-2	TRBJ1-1	TGTGCCAGCAGCTTATTTTGGGGCGATGCTGAAGCTTTCTTT	CASSLFWGDAEAFF
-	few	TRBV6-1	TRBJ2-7	TGTGCCACCAGACGGGACAACTCCTACGAGCAGTACTTC	CATRRDNSYEQYF
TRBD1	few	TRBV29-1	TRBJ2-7	TGCAGCGTTTGGGACAGGGGTACCTACGAGCAGTACTTC	CSVWDRGTYEQYF
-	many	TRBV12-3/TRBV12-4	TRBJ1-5	TGTGCCAGCAGTTTGGTAGTTAGCAATCAGCCCCAGCATTTT	CASSLVVSNQPQHF
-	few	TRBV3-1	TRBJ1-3	TGTGCCAGCACCCAGGGTTCTGGAAACACCATATATTTT	CASTQGSGNTIYF
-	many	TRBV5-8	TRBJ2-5	TGTGCCAGCAGCCTAGGATTCCAAGAGACCCAGTACTTC	CASSLGFQETQYF
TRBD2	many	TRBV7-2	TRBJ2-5	TGTGCCAGCAGCGCTCTAGCGGGATTACGCCAAGAGACCCAGTACTTC	CASSALAGLRQETQYF
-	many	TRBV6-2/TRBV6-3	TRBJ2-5	TGTGCCAGCACCGAGGGACGGGGACAAGAGACCCAGTACTTC	CASTEGRGQETQYF
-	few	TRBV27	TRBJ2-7	TGTGCCAGCAGTTCGACCCGAGGACCCGTGGGATCCTACGAGCAGTACTTC	CASSSTRGPVGSYEQYF
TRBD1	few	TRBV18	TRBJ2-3	TGTGCCAGCTCACCACCTACAGGGGCTTCGACAGATACGCAGTATTTT	CASSPPTGASTDTQYF
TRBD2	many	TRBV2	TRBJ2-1	TGTGCCAGCAGTGAAGCGCTTCCGACTAGCGGCAATGAGCAGTTCTTC	CASSEALPTSGNEQFF
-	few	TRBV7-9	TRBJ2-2	TGTGCCGTACCGGGGAACACCGGGGAGCTGTTTTTT	CAVPGNTGELFF
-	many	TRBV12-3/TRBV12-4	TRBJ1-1	TGTGCCAGCATTCTCTTCATCGGGATGAACACTGAAGCTTTCTTT	CASILFIGMNTEAFF
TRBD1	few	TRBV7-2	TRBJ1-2	TGTGCCAGCAGCTATCAAGGGGGCGCGGGTGGCTACACCTTC	CASSYQGGAGGYTF
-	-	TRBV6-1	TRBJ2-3	TGTGCCAGCATTCAGCCTAGCACAGATACGCAGTATTTT	CASIQPSTDTQYF
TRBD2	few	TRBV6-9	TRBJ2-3	TGTGCCAGCAGTTGGCAGCGGGGGAGGACCACAGATACGCAGTATTTT	CASSWQRGRTTDTQYF
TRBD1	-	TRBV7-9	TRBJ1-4	TGTGCCAGCAGCTTGGGGACAGGGGGTCCGGAAAAACTGTTTTTT	CASSLGTGGPEKLFF
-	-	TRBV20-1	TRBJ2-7	TGCAGTGCTAGAGATCCCGCAGGACAGATAGACTACGAGCAGTACTTC	CSARDPAGQIDYEQYF
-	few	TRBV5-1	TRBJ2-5	TGCGCCAGCAGCTCCGGACAAATTCAAGAGACCCAGTACTTC	CASSSGQIQETQYF
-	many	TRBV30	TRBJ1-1	TGTGCCTGGAGTGTACGGTCAGGGGACACTGAAGCTTTCTTT	CAWSVRSGDTEAFF
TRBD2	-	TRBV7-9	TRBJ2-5	TGTGCCAGCAGCTTGGGGACTAGCGGGAGTGGGGAGACCCAGTACTTC	CASSLGTSGSGETQYF